What follows are 16 T cell receptor beta chains derived from one specimen sequenced in a study of identical twins. TCRdb passed the 5' RACE reads through MiXCR, listing each CDR3 protein once. This table has 540,000 or so distinct CDR3 sequences, 20% to 25% appearing once. This sample also appeared in a second study, on yellow fever vaccine responses in identical twins.

Sample: CD4+ T cells sorted from blood. The receptors derive from a young woman in good health.

This chain links TRBV10-3 with TRBJ2-1; 8 bases agree with TRBD2. Trimming took 6 bases from V and 1 from J; bases not matched to a gene: 11. Germline CDR1 is ENHRY and CDR2 is SYGVKD. The CDR3 is 17 amino acids. Here the CDR3 reads CAISGGVAGQSYNEQFF. In DNA form, the CDR3 reads TGTGCCATCAGCGGGGGGGTAGCGGGGCAATCCTACAATGAGCAGTTCTTC.

This clonotype was detected only a few times. This rearrangement joins TRBV20-1 to TRBJ2-7; 7 bases align to TRBD1. J was trimmed by 0 bases and V by 3 bases; bases with no gene match: 8. The germline V gene encodes CDR1 DFQATT and CDR2 SNEGSKA (reference sequence). This CDR3 comprises 15 residues. CDR3 residues: CSARVPGQSSYEQYV. The CDR3 region has the DNA TGCAGTGCTAGGGTGCCGGGACAGAGCTCCTACGAGCAGTACGTC.

The V and J genes are TRBV3-1 and TRBJ2-7; 7 bases align to TRBD1. The trim removed 5 bases at V and 9 bases at J, leaving 7 bases unmatched. CDR3 length: 12 amino acids. In germline, CDR1 is LGHDT, CDR2 YNNKEL (reference sequence). The DNA for the CDR3 is TGTGCCAGCAGCTCCACAGGGGTGGGGCAGTACTTC. This gives the protein CASSSTGVGQYF.

This clonotype occurred a few times. V and J are TRBV5-1 and TRBJ2-1, with D maybe TRBD2 (6 bases). The CDR3 has 15 residues. The germline V and J ends were trimmed by 7 bases and 5 bases, with 19 bases remaining between them. From germline, CDR1 is SGHRS and CDR2 YFSETQ. Here the CDR3 reads CASYLSRGENNEQFF. CDR3 DNA sequence: TGCGCCAGCTACCTCTCGCGGGGCGAGAACAATGAGCAGTTCTTC.

The J gene is TRBJ2-1, the V gene TRBV20-1; 15 positions match TRBD2. V trimming: 6 bases; J trimming: 4 bases; junction bases outside the gene matches: 10. The CDR3 contains 17 residues. Germline V lookup: CDR1 DFQATT, CDR2 SNEGSKA (reference sequence). The CDR3 loop reads CSAPTWTSGGVYNEQFF. The CDR3 region has the DNA TGCAGTGCCCCGACCTGGACTAGCGGGGGGGTTTACAATGAGCAGTTCTTC.

This clonotype was seen only a few times. V usage is TRBV12-3 or TRBV12-4 and J usage is TRBJ2-4, with 9 nucleotides matching TRBD1. Trimming removed 7 bases from V and 10 bases from J; junction bases left unmatched: 11. This CDR3 comprises 14 residues. The CDR3 nucleotides are TGTGCCAGCACTAGGGACAGGGCGCCTCTTATTCAGTACTTC. This sequence encodes CASTRDRAPLIQYF.

Details on this clonotype: At one of its ends the junction is not consistent with the germline gene, which may arise from a read error. This chain links TRBV12-3 or TRBV12-4 with TRBJ2-3; 9 bases are a match to TRBD2. The CDR3 consists of 11 residues. The CDR3 DNA follows: TGTGCCAGCAGTTCTGTGACTAGCGGATCGTTT. Amino acids: CASSSVTSGSF.

The chain combines TRBV7-9 with TRBJ2-2; D unclear. Germline assignment: CDR1 SEHNR and CDR2 FQNEAQ (reference sequence). This CDR3 comprises 16 residues. Between the trimmed V and J ends, which lost 6 bases and 0 bases, there was a span of 14 bases. Here the CDR3 reads CASRPTQHTNTGELFF. DNA for the CDR3: TGTGCCAGCAGGCCGACCCAACACACGAACACCGGGGAGCTGTTTTTT.

This clonotype showed up just a few times. The gene calls are TRBV19 and TRBJ2-1; 8 bases line up with TRBD2. CDR3 length: 14 amino acids. CDR1 and CDR2 from the germline V gene are LNHDA and SQIVND (reference sequence). The trim removed 5 bases at V and 15 bases at J, leaving 15 bases unmatched. CDR3 region: CASSSSPTGTRAFF. The CDR3 region has the DNA TGTGCCAGTAGTTCTTCCCCTACCGGGACTAGGGCGTTCTTC.

This clonotype was picked up a small number of times. This chain links TRBV18 with TRBJ2-2; D might be TRBD1 (5 bases). CDR3 length equals 14 residues. Deletions cut 3 bases from V and 4 bases from J, with 9 bases between. Germline lookup yields CDR1 KGHSH and CDR2 LQKENI. The CDR3 here is CASSPGRGTGELFF. Written as DNA, the CDR3 is TGTGCCAGCTCACCTGGAAGGGGCACCGGGGAGCTGTTTTTT.

This clonotype turned up a few times. This sequence joins TRBV6-5 and TRBJ2-7, with a weak D call TRBD1 (6 bases). CDR3 length: 12 amino acids. The V gene lost 6 bases and the J gene lost 7 bases, with 13 bases spanning the gap. CDR1 is MNHEY and CDR2 is SVGAGI in the germline V gene. The CDR3 region is CASSNRVGEQYF. In DNA form, the CDR3 reads TGTGCCAGCAGCAACAGGGTCGGAGAGCAGTACTTC.

The rearrangement joins TRBV5-1 to TRBJ2-3; 8 bases line up with TRBD1. Germline CDR1 reads SGHRS; CDR2 reads YFSETQ. The V and J ends lost 2 bases and 2 bases, in that order; junction bases with no gene match: 4. CDR3 length equals 15 residues. CDR3 DNA sequence: TGCGCCAGCAGCTTCCGGGACAGGAACACAGATACGCAGTATTTT. This encodes CASSFRDRNTDTQYF.

A few counts support this clonotype. The rearrangement links TRBV20-1 to TRBJ2-1, with TRBD2 as a possible D gene (5 bases). From germline, CDR1 is DFQATT and CDR2 SNEGSKA (reference sequence). CDR3 length: 13 amino acids. V was cut by 3 bases and J by 3 bases, with 9 bases left in between. CDR3 sequence: CSASGNYYNEQFF. The DNA of the CDR3 is TGCAGTGCTAGCGGGAATTACTACAATGAGCAGTTCTTC.

The CDR3 is CASNELGRGGQPQHF. The CDR3 nucleotides are TGTGCCAGCAACGAACTGGGCAGGGGCGGTCAGCCCCAGCATTTT. This chain connects TRBV12-3 or TRBV12-4 to TRBJ1-5, with a weak D call TRBD1 (6 bases). V was shortened by 7 bases and J by 6 bases, with 19 bases between the two germline ends. The CDR3 totals 15 residues.

This clonotype has a handful of counts. The rearrangement uses TRBV4-1 and TRBJ2-5; D possibly uses TRBD1 or TRBD2 (5 bases each). CDR1 is MGHRA, CDR2 YSYEKL, per germline. V was trimmed by 4 bases and J by 1 base, leaving 10 bases between them. The CDR3 is 14 residues long. In DNA form, the CDR3 reads TGCGCCAGCAGCCGGGTTGGGGGCCAAGAGACCCAGTACTTC. Residues: CASSRVGGQETQYF.

The chain is built from TRBV28 and TRBJ2-4; weak D call: TRBD2 (5 bases). This CDR3 region has 13 residues. Germline CDR1 MDHEN, CDR2 SYDVKM. V was pared by 3 bases and J by 6 bases, with 9 bases between. The CDR3 sequence is CASSLPSINIQYF. The CDR3 nucleotides are TGTGCCAGCAGTTTGCCTAGCATAAACATTCAGTACTTC.